This T cell receptor beta chain originates from a study of cytomegalovirus exposure and HLA in healthy donors. On the study more broadly: Around 85 million unique TCRs from HLA-typed donors were held in an early data release.

A multiplex PCR was run with 60 Vbeta primers and 13 Jbeta primers. This table comes from immunoSEQ multiplex PCR, and its TCRdb copy is limited to in-frame clones, with some not included. The repertoire has 95,000 to 100,000 clones, 65% to 80% of them found once; the top ten carry 16%. As regards this clone: Its matching antigen is unknown.

Findings and limits, study-wide: Trimming of TCR beta V- and J-genes showed a link, identified in a later analysis, to a missense DCLRE1C variant. When the data were analyzed later, several of the most significant clusters appeared to be linked to common viral pathogens. The dataset shows that most TCR sequences were rare, while some public TCRs occurred in many donors.

Per the germline V gene, CDR1 is MGHDK and CDR2 is SYGVNS. The CDR3 is 16 amino acids. Trimming removed 3 bases from V and 3 bases from J; junction bases left unmatched: 6. The rearrangement uses TRBV25-1 and TRBJ1-5; 9 positions match TRBD1. The source material was PBMCs. This TCR derives from a man aged 55 to 70 in good health and CMV-seropositive. CDR3 nucleotides: TGTGCCAGCAGTGACCCCGGACAGGGGAACAATCAGCCCCAGCATTTT. This gives the protein CASSDPGQGNNQPQHF.